The source of this TCR beta chain is a study of T cell changes during pregnancy in multiple sclerosis. The CDR3 has 11 residues. Trimming left V 5 bases short and J 6 bases short, with 11 bases between. Germline CDR1 SQVTM, CDR2 ANQGSEA. Profiling relied on immunoSEQ multiplex PCR, and the TCRdb table lists in-frame clones only, not all of them. Seen here are 30,000 or so clones, roughly nine tenths observed once, and the top ten hold approximately 0.79%. This sequence joins TRBV29-1 and TRBJ2-7, with TRBD1 as a possible D gene (5 bases). Sequencing was performed on CD4+ T cells from peripheral blood mononuclear cells, taken in the second trimester of pregnancy. The receptor comes from a female donor with multiple sclerosis, enrolled in a pregnancy study. The CDR3 sequence is CSVQGLGEQYF. CDR3 bases: TGCAGCGTTCAGGGTTTGGGCGAGCAGTACTTC.